Listed below are T cell receptor beta chains from one sample, sequenced in a study of TIL therapy for anti-PD-1-resistant metastatic lung cancer. Profiling relied on immunoSEQ multiplex PCR, and the TCRdb table lists in-frame clones only, not all of them. The sample records 5,000 to 8,000 clones, 60% to 80% being singletons. Sequenced here: tumor tissue, sampled at baseline. The receptors originated from a person between 25 and 80 years old with non-small cell lung cancer. The CDR3 runs from the conserved cysteine through the conserved F or W. D genes are given only for firm matches. Not every row has a clone size; where given, it reads once, few, many or a size class.

TRBV7-2	few	.	TRBJ1-1	CASSYRTGNTEAFF	TGTGCCAGCAGCTATAGGACGGGGAACACTGAAGCTTTCTTT
TRBV6-5	.	.	TRBJ1-1	CASSYSRGNTEAFF	TGTGCCAGCAGTTACTCGAGGGGGAACACTGAAGCTTTCTTT
TRBV19	once	.	TRBJ2-6	CASQPAGTPSGANVLTF	TGTGCCAGTCAGCCGGCAGGTACTCCATCTGGGGCCAACGTCCTGACTTTC
TRBV18	.	.	TRBJ2-5	CASSPPKETQYF	TGTGCCAGCTCACCACCTAAGGAGACCCAGTACTTC
TRBV7-8	few	.	TRBJ2-4	CASSLVAGALLAKNIQYF	TGTGCCAGCAGCTTAGTCGCAGGGGCCCTCTTAGCCAAAAACATTCAGTACTTC
TRBV5-1	.	.	TRBJ1-4	CASSPDMDSTNEKLFF	TGCGCCAGCAGCCCCGACATGGATTCAACTAATGAAAAACTGTTTTTT
TRBV5-1	.	TRBD2	TRBJ2-1	CASSLFIAGDANEQFF	TGCGCCAGCAGCTTGTTTATAGCGGGGGACGCCAATGAGCAGTTCTTC
TRBV19	.	TRBD2	TRBJ2-5	CASSIRGVQETQYF	TGTGCCAGTAGTATACGGGGGGTCCAAGAGACCCAGTACTTC
TRBV19	.	.	TRBJ2-1	CASSWRASREQFF	TGTGCCAGTAGTTGGAGGGCCTCGCGCGAGCAGTTCTTC
TRBV13	.	.	TRBJ2-7	CASSLGPTSVEQYF	TGTGCCAGCAGCTTAGGTCCCACCAGTGTAGAGCAGTACTTC
TRBV11-2	.	TRBD1	TRBJ2-7	CASRGMGQNNFEQYF	TGTGCCAGCCGGGGTATGGGACAGAATAATTTCGAGCAGTACTTC
TRBV30	.	.	TRBJ2-7	CAWSVAPTEQYF	TGTGCCTGGAGTGTAGCCCCGACTGAGCAGTACTTC
TRBV19	.	TRBD2	TRBJ2-3	CASSTWTSSDTQYF	TGTGCCAGTAGTACCTGGACTAGTTCAGATACGCAGTATTTT
TRBV9	.	TRBD2	TRBJ2-3	CASSVGASGVLDTQYF	TGTGCCAGCAGCGTAGGGGCCAGCGGGGTGCTGGATACGCAGTATTTT
TRBV5-1	.	.	TRBJ1-2	CASSAGPTGYTF	TGCGCCAGCAGCGCCGGACCGACGGGCTACACCTTC
TRBV4-2	.	.	TRBJ2-2	CASSQERDTGELFF	TGTGCCAGCAGCCAAGAGCGGGACACCGGGGAGCTGTTTTTT
TRBV6-2/TRBV6-3	.	TRBD1	TRBJ2-2	CASSYTPGTGFTGELFF	TGTGCCAGCAGTTATACCCCCGGGACAGGGTTCACCGGGGAGCTGTTTTTT
TRBV28	.	.	TRBJ1-2	CASNRTPSYGYTF	TGTGCCAGCAACAGGACGCCCAGCTATGGCTACACCTTC
TRBV7-9	.	TRBD2	TRBJ2-5	CASSFGGLAYQETQYF	TGTGCCAGCAGCTTCGGGGGACTAGCCTACCAAGAGACCCAGTACTTC
TRBV19	few	.	TRBJ2-6	CASADSSGANVLTF	TGTGCCAGTGCGGACAGCTCTGGGGCCAACGTCCTGACTTTC
TRBV15	few	.	TRBJ2-7	CATSREGETYEQYF	TGTGCCACCAGCAGAGAAGGCGAAACCTACGAGCAGTACTTC
TRBV6-5	few	TRBD1	TRBJ2-5	CASRRTGGAQETQYF	TGTGCCAGCAGGAGGACAGGGGGAGCCCAAGAGACCCAGTACTTC
TRBV3-1/TRBV3-2	.	TRBD2	TRBJ2-1	CASSQDGLAGYNEQFF	TGTGCCAGCAGCCAAGATGGACTAGCGGGATACAATGAGCAGTTCTTC
TRBV27	few	.	TRBJ1-2	CASSNGPNYGYTF	TGTGCCAGCAGTAACGGGCCTAACTATGGCTACACCTTC
TRBV27	.	.	TRBJ2-3	CASRPSGPSGTDTQYF	TGTGCCAGCCGACCTTCGGGCCCCTCGGGCACAGATACGCAGTATTTT
TRBV7-2	.	.	TRBJ1-2	CASSLGPGGANNYGYTF	TGTGCCAGCAGCTTAGGACCGGGTGGCGCAAATAACTATGGCTACACCTTC
TRBV5-1	.	.	TRBJ2-2	CASSPGQNTGELFF	TGCGCCAGCAGCCCGGGACAGAACACCGGGGAGCTGTTTTTT
TRBV18	.	.	TRBJ2-6	CASSPQGGTGANVLTF	TGTGCCAGCTCACCCCAGGGGGGGACGGGGGCCAACGTCCTGACTTTC
TRBV27	.	.	TRBJ2-7	CASRQSSYEQYF	TGTGCCAGCAGACAGAGCTCCTACGAGCAGTACTTC
TRBV6-6	once	TRBD1	TRBJ2-3	CASRQGQGTDTQYF	TGTGCCAGCAGACAGGGGCAGGGGACAGATACGCAGTATTTT
TRBV10-2	.	.	TRBJ1-5	CASSGSGYNQPQHF	TGCGCCAGCAGTGGGTCAGGTTATAATCAGCCCCAGCATTTT